This T cell receptor (beta chain) was captured by sequencing in a study of T cell responses to AZD1222 COVID-19 vaccine. Study-level findings and limits: There were repertoire samples only from the period after the peak T cell response. Only a handful of AZD1222 recipients, several in all, had baseline seropositivity. CD4 TCRs associated with vaccination spanned spike, dominating at 160-218 and 743-854.

Trimming removed 8 bases from V and 4 bases from J, with 11 bases in between. The CDR3 is made up of 12 amino acids. CDR1 SEHNR and CDR2 FQNEAQ come from the germline V gene (reference sequence). Repertoires were generated with immunoSEQ multiplex PCR, while TCRdb's copy carries only in-frame clones and drops some. This table holds 90,000 to 120,000 clones, 86% found once. A word on this clone: Its antigen is unidentified.

The receptor was isolated from an adult who received the MenACWY meningococcal vaccine as a control. The rearrangement links TRBV7-9 to TRBJ1-2; a weak D match, TRBD1 (5 bases). Sequencing was performed on peripheral blood, taken 28 days after the second dose of the MenACWY control vaccine. The DNA for the CDR3 is TGTGCCAGCGCGCGGGGGGGCTATGGCTACACCTTC. Translating it yields CASARGGYGYTF.